What follows describes a single T cell receptor beta chain. Germline V gene lookup returns CDR1 SNHLY and CDR2 FYNNEI. The CDR3 loop spans 13 amino acids. The ends were cut back, 3 bases at V and 3 bases at J, with 7 bases in the middle. The data belong to a study of OX40 agonist ivuxolimab in advanced cancers. Data came from immunoSEQ multiplex PCR; TCRdb stores just in-frame clones and leaves some out. The table lists about 52,000 clones, approximately 92% of them singletons. This receptor was obtained from an adult with an advanced solid tumor such as melanoma, head and neck, liver or kidney cancer. This chain joins TRBV2 and TRBJ2-3; the D gene is possibly TRBD1 (5 bases). The sequencing here drew on CD4+ or CD8+ T cells sorted from blood, taken in a trial of the OX40 agonist ivuxolimab. The CDR3 reads CASSDRGTDTQYF. The CDR3 coding sequence is TGTGCCAGCAGTGATAGGGGAACAGATACGCAGTATTTT.